One T cell receptor (beta chain) is described in this entry. Its target is unknown. The CDR3 is 16 amino acids. Trimming removed 1 base from V and 2 bases from J, with 13 bases in between. Germline CDR1 is SEHNR and CDR2 is FQNEAQ (reference sequence). The naive CD8 subset, CD45RO-negative cells positively selected for CCR7, excluded terminally differentiated effector memory CD45RA+ cells. The data were taken from a study of shared clonotypes between healthy human individuals. Under the authors' procedure: Junction-only sequences produced by ImmunoSEQ had no quality scores, so filtering differed. Generated by immunoSEQ multiplex PCR, the TCRdb table keeps only in-frame clones and is missing some. That table is the source of V, J and clone size, and D and trimming were worked out from the DNA. Of just over 2,000,000 clones detected, just under 95% appear once; the ten largest clones hold roughly 1.1%.

Whole-study findings and limits: Compared with memory subsets, naive subsets generally had larger estimated richness.

V gene TRBV7-9 combines with J gene TRBJ2-3, with D unresolved. Sequencing used naive CD8+ T cells sorted from blood. This TCR derives from a man aged 18 to 29 in good health. In DNA, the CDR3 is TGTGCCAGCAGCTTAGAAGGTAGCCCGACCACAGATACGCAGTATTTT. This codes for CASSLEGSPTTDTQYF.